These 28 T cell receptor beta chains originate from one sample sequenced in a study of blood T cell repertoires in COVID-19. Some clones are missing from TCRdb's copy, which holds only in-frame ones; the method was immunoSEQ multiplex PCR. The sample has around 130,000 clones; 80% are singletons. Source material: peripheral blood. These receptors came from a man aged 55-75 years with active or convalescent COVID-19.

About this clone itself: Additional DNA sequences in this sample encode the identical CDR3. V usage is TRBV19 and J usage is TRBJ1-2, with D possibly being TRBD1 (5 bases). The CDR3 covers 13 residues. Germline CDR1 and CDR2: LNHDA and SQIVND (reference sequence). Trimming removed 5 bases at V and 4 bases at J, with 11 bases between. CDR3 residues: CASSPDRSYGYTF. The CDR3, as DNA: TGTGCCAGTAGTCCAGACAGATCCTATGGCTACACCTTC.

This sequence joins TRBV7-9 and TRBJ2-7; 14 nucleotides align to TRBD2. The V segment lost 4 bases and the J segment 3 bases; nucleotides outside the gene matches: 5. The CDR3 spans 16 residues. The germline gives CDR1 SEHNR, CDR2 FQNEAQ (reference sequence). CDR3: CASSWGLAGVVYEQYF. The CDR3 region has the DNA TGTGCCAGCAGCTGGGGACTAGCGGGAGTAGTCTACGAGCAGTACTTC.

This chain connects TRBV11-2 to TRBJ2-6; possible D gene TRBD1, 6 bases. The CDR3 has 14 residues. The ends were cut back, 3 bases at V and 4 bases at J, with 7 bases in the middle. Germline V CDR1 and CDR2: SGHAT, FQNNGV. The CDR3 nucleotides read TGTGCCAGCAGCTTGGGGGCCGGGGCCAACGTCCTGACTTTC. Translated: CASSLGAGANVLTF.

The chain is built from TRBV5-5 and TRBJ2-7; 13 positions agree with TRBD2. V trimming: 2 bases; J trimming: 6 bases; junction bases outside the gene matches: 14. Germline CDR1 and CDR2: SGHKS and YYEKEE (reference sequence). The CDR3 loop spans 18 amino acids. The CDR3 spells CASSFKRGLAGPRGEQYF. The CDR3 region has the DNA TGTGCCAGCAGCTTTAAGCGGGGACTAGCGGGGCCCCGGGGCGAGCAGTACTTC.

This clone was counted only a few times. The chain combines TRBV6-6 with TRBJ2-1, with 10 bases aligning to TRBD2. The CDR3 extends over 15 amino acids. J lost 0 bases, V lost 4 bases, and 0 bases had no gene match. CDR1 is MNHNY and CDR2 is SVGAGI in the germline V gene (reference sequence). The CDR3 DNA reads as TGTGCCAGCAGTTGGACTAGCGGCTCCTACAATGAGCAGTTCTTC. Its protein product is CASSWTSGSYNEQFF.

This chain connects TRBV3-1 (or the pseudogene TRBV3-2) to TRBJ2-1; maybe TRBD1 (7 bases). This CDR3 comprises 17 residues. Trimming pared 0 bases from V and 4 bases from J, leaving 16 bases between. Germline lookup yields CDR1 LGHDT and CDR2 YNNKEL (reference sequence). CDR3 sequence (DNA): TGTGCCAGCAGCCAAGATATCGTCCAGGGGGGATACAATGAGCAGTTCTTC. Translating it yields CASSQDIVQGGYNEQFF.

This clone is a singleton in its sample. Here the CDR3 DNA reads TGTGCCAGCAGAATCTGGACCGTAGCGGCTTTCTTT. Residues: CASRIWTVAAFF. The J gene is TRBJ1-1, the V gene TRBV5-8; no firm D call. V shed 5 bases and J shed 11 bases, with 16 bases lying between them. Germline V gene sequence: CDR1 SGHTS, CDR2 YDEGEE. This CDR3 has 12 amino acids.

The chain is built from TRBV6-5 and TRBJ2-5; 7 bases agree with TRBD2. CDR1 MNHEY and CDR2 SVGAGI come from the germline V gene. V was clipped by 8 bases and J by 4 bases; unmatched bases: 10. The CDR3 runs to 14 residues. For the CDR3, the DNA is TGTGCCAGCCGCCCGGCGGGAGACGGAGAGACCCAGTACTTC. Translated: CASRPAGDGETQYF.

This clone was seen repeatedly, ten times or more. The rearrangement uses TRBV4-3 and TRBJ2-5; TRBD1 aligns across 8 bases. The CDR3 covers 13 residues. Germline CDR1 and CDR2: LGHNA and YSLEER. The V and J ends lost 4 bases and 6 bases, in that order; junction bases with no gene match: 4. CDR3 sequence: CASSPGRGQTQYF. The CDR3 DNA follows: TGCGCCAGCAGCCCGGGCAGGGGGCAGACCCAGTACTTC.

The V call is TRBV19, the J call TRBJ2-7; maybe TRBD2 (5 bases). Germline lookup yields CDR1 LNHDA and CDR2 SQIVND (reference sequence). The germline V and J ends were trimmed by 3 bases and 3 bases, with 12 bases remaining between them. CDR3 length: 14 residues. The CDR3 bases are TGTGCCAGTAGTATTTCTGGGGAGTTCTACGAGCAGTACTTC. This sequence encodes CASSISGEFYEQYF.

In its sample, this clone was seen once. The chain recombines TRBV19 with TRBJ2-7; 10 bases agree with TRBD2. The CDR3 is 15 residues long. Germline V lookup: CDR1 LNHDA, CDR2 SQIVND (reference sequence). V shed 3 bases and J 9 bases; nucleotides not matched to a gene: 11. Written as DNA, the CDR3 is TGTGCCAGTAGTATTGCCTTCCTAGCGGGAGAAGTGCAGTACTTC. It codes for CASSIAFLAGEVQYF.

The chain carries TRBV18 and TRBJ2-3; 11 bases line up with TRBD2. Germline CDR1 KGHSH, CDR2 LQKENI. The CDR3 contains 17 residues. The J segment lost 7 bases and the V segment lost 3 bases, leaving 12 bases of the junction unmatched. CDR3 region: CASSPSGLAGQRNTQYF. The CDR3 region has the DNA TGTGCCAGCTCACCTTCCGGACTAGCGGGCCAAAGGAATACGCAGTATTTT.

This clone was seen a single time. This chain links TRBV7-2 with TRBJ2-2; TRBD1 matches at 7 bases. Trimming removed 2 bases from V and 7 bases from J; junction bases left unmatched: 4. CDR3 length: 14 amino acids. Germline lookup yields CDR1 SGHTA and CDR2 FQGNSA. CDR3 loop: CASSLRQGFGELFF. CDR3 sequence (DNA): TGTGCCAGCAGCTTACGACAGGGCTTCGGGGAGCTGTTTTTT.

The chain has TRBV9 and TRBJ2-7; tentative D call: TRBD1 (6 bases). This CDR3 contains 16 residues. Germline V CDR1 and CDR2: SGDLS, YYNGEE. V shed 2 bases and J shed 0 bases, with 15 bases lying between them. The CDR3 region has the DNA TGTGCCAGCAGCGTCCTGGGGCAGGGGAGCTCCTACGAGCAGTACTTC. As protein: CASSVLGQGSSYEQYF. The full variable domain, its missing parts supplied by reference TRBV9 and TRBJ2-7, is DSGVTQTPKHLITATGQRVTLRCSPRSGDLSVYWYQQSLDQGLQFLIQYYNGEERAKGNILERFSAQQFPDLHSELNLSSLELGDSALYFCASSVLGQGSSYEQYFGPGTRLTVT.

This clone was found once. V gene TRBV7-9 combines with J gene TRBJ1-3; maybe TRBD1 (6 bases). Per the germline V gene, CDR1 is SEHNR and CDR2 is FQNEAQ (reference sequence). V was trimmed by 1 base and J by 0 bases, leaving 10 bases between them. The CDR3 covers 16 residues. The CDR3 coding sequence is TGTGCCAGCAGCTTAGTAGGGGGAATCTCTGGAAACACCATATATTTT. This gives the protein CASSLVGGISGNTIYF.

The chain is built from TRBV14 and TRBJ2-2, with D possibly being TRBD1 (6 bases). From germline, CDR1 is SGHDN and CDR2 FVKESK. The CDR3 runs to 12 residues. V lost 4 bases, J lost 8 bases, and 8 bases lay in between. CDR3 in amino acids: CASSLQGGELFF. In DNA, the CDR3 is TGTGCCAGCAGCCTACAGGGAGGGGAGCTGTTTTTT.

In its sample, this clone was seen a few times. The chain is built from TRBV29-1 and TRBJ2-7, with 8 bases identical to TRBD2. J lost 7 bases, V lost 6 bases, and 17 bases had no gene match. Germline lookup yields CDR1 SQVTM and CDR2 ANQGSEA. The CDR3 sequence is 15 residues long. The CDR3 DNA is TGCAGCGTGGGCCGCCCGAGCGGGGGAGGGGGAGAGCAGTACTTC. This gives the protein CSVGRPSGGGGEQYF.

This chain uses TRBV5-1 with TRBJ1-1, with 7 bases aligning to TRBD1. This CDR3 has 15 residues. Germline loops: CDR1 SGHRS, CDR2 YFSETQ. Losses at the gene ends were 4 bases for V and 0 bases for J; bases not matched to a gene: 6. In DNA form, the CDR3 reads TGCGCCAGCAGCCGCGGGGACAGAATGAACACTGAAGCTTTCTTT. Translating gives CASSRGDRMNTEAFF.

To note about this clone: The sample carries other DNA sequences with the same CDR3. The V and J genes are TRBV5-8 and TRBJ2-5; perhaps TRBD1 as D (6 bases). V was pared by 3 bases and J by 3 bases, with 12 bases between. CDR1 SGHTS and CDR2 YDEGEE come from the germline V gene. The CDR3 runs to 14 residues. The CDR3 nucleotides read TGTGCCAGCAGCTCCAGAGGGGGAGAAGAGACCCAGTACTTC. Its translation: CASSSRGGEETQYF.

V is TRBV7-9 and J is TRBJ2-7; 9 bases are a match to TRBD1. Germline V lookup: CDR1 SEHNR, CDR2 FQNEAQ (reference sequence). After removal of 0 bases from V and 10 bases from J, the junction contained 10 bases not matched to a gene. The CDR3 length is 15 residues. In nucleotides, the CDR3 is TGTGCCAGCAGCTTAGCCTGGGACAGGGCATTGGAACAGTACTTC. Its translation is CASSLAWDRALEQYF.

The chain uses TRBV6-5 and TRBJ2-3; 10 bases line up with TRBD2. The trim removed 7 bases at V and 3 bases at J, leaving 4 bases unmatched. CDR1 and CDR2 from the germline V gene are MNHEY and SVGAGI. The CDR3 spans 14 residues. DNA for the CDR3: TGTGCCAGCACTCTAGCGGGAGAAACAGATACGCAGTATTTT. Translated, it gives CASTLAGETDTQYF.

The chain is built from TRBV7-8 and TRBJ2-7, with TRBD2 as a possible D gene (5 bases). Germline V gives CDR1 SGHVS, CDR2 FQNEAQ. The CDR3 runs to 13 residues. V gave up 0 bases and J gave up 3 bases, with 6 bases separating them. CDR3 bases: TGTGCCAGCAGCTTAGCCCGGGACTACGAGCAGTACTTC. As protein: CASSLARDYEQYF. Drawing the rest from reference TRBV7-8 and TRBJ2-7, the complete variable domain is GAGVSQSPRYKVAKRGQDVALRCDPISGHVSLFWYQQALGQGPEFLTYFQNEAQLDKSGLPSDRFFAERPEGSVSTLKIQRTQQEDSAVYLCASSLARDYEQYFGPGTRLTVT.

By sample share, this clone is large. The chain couples TRBV6-2 or TRBV6-3 to TRBJ1-1; a weak D match, TRBD1 (6 bases). CDR1 and CDR2 (germline): MNHEY, SVGEGT. The CDR3 covers 16 residues. Trimming removed 2 bases at V and 2 bases at J, with 15 bases between. CDR3 nucleotide sequence: TGTGCCAGCAGTTACGGGGACAATATCGGAAACACTGAAGCTTTCTTT. Its translation: CASSYGDNIGNTEAFF.

In its sample, this clone was seen once. This sequence joins TRBV19 and TRBJ1-2, with D tentatively TRBD1 (6 bases). Trimming took off 7 bases at V and 2 bases at J, with 11 bases between the two ends. CDR3 size: 13 residues. From germline, CDR1 is LNHDA and CDR2 SQIVND (reference sequence). The CDR3, as DNA: TGTGCCAGTACCGGACAGCTAAACTATGGCTACACCTTC. This gives the protein CASTGQLNYGYTF.

This clone appeared a few times. The CDR3 here is CASSPRLSGMLYEQYF. For the CDR3, the DNA is TGTGCCAGCAGCCCCCGGCTTAGCGGGATGCTCTACGAGCAGTACTTC. The V gene is TRBV7-9, the J gene TRBJ2-7; 8 positions agree with TRBD2. This CDR3 spans 16 amino acids. Trimming removed 5 bases from V and 3 bases from J; junction bases left unmatched: 12. Germline CDR1 is SEHNR and CDR2 is FQNEAQ (reference sequence).

This clone occurred once. The chain combines TRBV11-2 with TRBJ2-5; 13 bases match TRBD2. J was trimmed by 3 bases and V by 5 bases; bases with no gene match: 9. From germline, CDR1 is SGHAT and CDR2 FQNNGV. CDR3 length equals 17 residues. CDR3 nucleotide sequence: TGTGCCAGCAGCCGTAGGACTAGCGGGAGATTGGAAGAGACCCAGTACTTC. Amino acid sequence: CASSRRTSGRLEETQYF. Supplemented by reference TRBV11-2 and TRBJ2-5, the full variable domain reads EAGVAQSPRYKIIEKRQSVAFWCNPISGHATLYWYQQILGQGPKLLIQFQNNGVVDDSQLPKDRFSAERLKGVDSTLKIQPAKLEDSAVYLCASSRRTSGRLEETQYFGPGTRLLVL.

The V and J genes are TRBV13 and TRBJ2-1, with a weak D call TRBD2 (6 bases). V lost 4 bases and J 9 bases, leaving 19 bases between the germline ends. The CDR3 spans 15 residues. Germline V gene lookup returns CDR1 PRHDT and CDR2 FYEKMQ (reference sequence). In DNA, the CDR3 is TGTGCCAGCAGCTCTTACGGGACGCCGGGGGTTGAGCAGTTCTTC. Its translation is CASSSYGTPGVEQFF.

This clone appeared a single time. V and J are TRBV4-2 and TRBJ2-7; 7 bases map to TRBD2. The germline gives CDR1 LGHNA, CDR2 YNFKEQ. The CDR3 loop spans 17 amino acids. J gave up 2 bases and V 0 bases, and 10 bases lay outside the gene matches. CDR3 sequence reads: CASSQDLRLAVPYEQYF. The CDR3 DNA follows: TGTGCCAGCAGCCAAGATTTGAGGCTAGCGGTTCCCTACGAGCAGTACTTC.